This is a list of T cell receptor beta chains from one sample in a study of low-dose radiotherapy and immunotherapy resistance in tumors. TCRdb passed the reads through MiXCR, listing each CDR3 protein once. Of around 83,000 distinct CDR3 sequences detected, around 18% appear once; the ten largest clones hold under 7.5%. The specimen comprised PBMCs, sampled before treatment. These receptors were taken from a male donor with prostate cancer. The CDR3 runs from the conserved cysteine through the conserved F or W. The D gene is left open where the match is weak. Size is omitted from some rows. Given values are once, few, many or a class for expanded clones.

abundance,v_gene,j_gene,d_gene,CDR3aa,CDR3nt
many,TRBV11-1,TRBJ1-1,-,CASSYDHNTEAFF,TGTGCCAGCAGCTATGACCACAACACTGAAGCTTTCTTT
many,TRBV5-6,TRBJ2-4,TRBD2,CASSPAVVSGRFGLAKNIQYF,TGTGCCAGCAGCCCGGCCGTCGTTAGCGGGAGGTTCGGCCTAGCCAAAAACATTCAGTACTTC
many,TRBV5-1,TRBJ2-7,TRBD2,CASSLALGTSDEQYF,TGCGCCAGCAGCTTGGCACTGGGGACTAGCGACGAGCAGTACTTC
many,TRBV9,TRBJ2-3,TRBD1,CASRQTGQSTDTQYF,TGTGCCAGCAGACAGACGGGACAGAGCACAGATACGCAGTATTTT
many,TRBV6-2/TRBV6-3,TRBJ2-3,-,CASSYSSGRTDTQYF,TGTGCCAGCAGTTACAGTTCGGGGAGGACAGATACGCAGTATTTT
many,TRBV11-2,TRBJ1-2,-,CASSLAHAGGYTF,TGTGCCAGCAGCTTAGCGCACGCGGGGGGCTACACCTTC
many,TRBV25-1,TRBJ2-2,-,CASAPHLTSTGELFF,TGTGCCAGTGCACCACACCTAACCTCCACCGGGGAGCTGTTTTTT
many,TRBV6-2/TRBV6-3,TRBJ2-1,-,CASSYRTVTYNEQFF,TGTGCCAGCAGTTACAGGACGGTTACCTACAATGAGCAGTTCTTC
many,TRBV3-1,TRBJ2-3,-,CASSQGRGISQYF,TGTGCCAGCAGCCAGGGCCGGGGCATTTCGCAGTATTTT
-,TRBV30,TRBJ2-7,TRBD1,CAWSGGQGVESHYEQYF,TGTGCCTGGAGTGGCGGACAGGGAGTTGAATCCCACTACGAGCAGTACTTC
many,TRBV7-2,TRBJ1-2,-,CASSLDGNVPSRGYTF,TGTGCCAGCAGCTTAGACGGGAACGTCCCCTCGAGAGGCTACACCTTC
many,TRBV20-1,TRBJ2-3,-,CSASVGVTDTQYF,TGCAGTGCTAGTGTCGGGGTTACAGATACGCAGTATTTT
many,TRBV3-1,TRBJ2-4,-,CASSQDSGATTIQYF,TGTGCCAGCAGCCAAGATTCAGGGGCGACCACAATTCAGTACTTC
-,TRBV6-2/TRBV6-3,TRBJ2-1,-,CASSKAPQGSSYNEQFF,TGTGCCAGCAGTAAAGCCCCCCAGGGGAGCTCCTACAATGAGCAGTTCTTC
-,TRBV30,TRBJ1-3,TRBD1,CAWSTGTGAGNTIYF,TGTGCCTGGAGTACCGGGACAGGGGCTGGAAACACCATATATTTT
many,TRBV12-3/TRBV12-4,TRBJ1-2,-,CASSLVAQSKGRSYTF,TGTGCCAGCAGTTTAGTAGCGCAGTCAAAGGGTCGATCCTACACCTTC